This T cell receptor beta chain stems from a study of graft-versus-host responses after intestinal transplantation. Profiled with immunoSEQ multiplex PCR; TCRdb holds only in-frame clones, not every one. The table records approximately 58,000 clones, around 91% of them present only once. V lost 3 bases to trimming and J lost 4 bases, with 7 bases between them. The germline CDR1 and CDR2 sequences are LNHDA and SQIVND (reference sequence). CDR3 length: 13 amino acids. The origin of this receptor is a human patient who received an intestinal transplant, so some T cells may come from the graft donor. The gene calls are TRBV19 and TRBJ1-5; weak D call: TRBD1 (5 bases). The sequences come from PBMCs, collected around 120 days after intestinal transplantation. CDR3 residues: CASSIPGNQPQHF. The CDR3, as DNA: TGTGCCAGTAGTATCCCAGGGAATCAGCCCCAGCATTTT.